This T cell receptor (beta chain) was captured by sequencing in a study of T cell responses to AZD1222 COVID-19 vaccine. Findings of the study overall: Among those given AZD1222, only five or six were seropositive at baseline. Donors, mostly white British, included more females; clonal diversity was possibly underestimated.

There are 15 residues in the CDR3. V gave up 7 bases and J gave up 2 bases; unmatched junction bases: 8. The germline CDR1 and CDR2 sequences are MNHEY and SVGAGI. As for this clone: The antigen remains undetermined.

The assay was immunoSEQ multiplex PCR, and TCRdb's table has in-frame clones only and misses some. The table includes 77,000 or so clones, approximately 92% detected once. The clonotype was recovered from an adult in good health. The J gene is TRBJ2-7, the V gene TRBV6-5; 10 bases match TRBD2. The input for sequencing was peripheral blood, taken on day 0 of AZD1222 vaccination. CDR3: CASTLTSGTPYEQYF. The CDR3 DNA sequence: TGTGCCAGCACCCTAACTAGCGGGACACCCTACGAGCAGTACTTC.